Here is one T cell receptor beta chain with its context. There are many counts of this clonotype. Its antigen is currently not known. Base qualities are not recorded, but no much larger clone differs from it by a single base. Ophthalmopathy patients had moderately to severely active disease, with a Clinical Activity Score of 3 or more, a NOSPECS grade of 4 or more, and a disease duration of less than 3 months. Any patient with an uncontrolled infection, another autoimmune disease, pregnancy or lactation was excluded. Clinical symptoms, serum thyroxine and TRAb, thyroid ultrasound, and orbital computed tomography formed the basis for the diagnoses. PBMCs were isolated from around 10 ml of fresh peripheral blood by Ficoll-Paque density gradient centrifugation. Trizol reagent was used to extract total RNA, and RNA quality was then checked on an Agilent 2100 Bioanalyzer. TCR beta CDR3 regions were amplified from RNA transcripts. The TCR CDR3 was subjected to a first round of RT-PCR using the HTBI primer set and the Qiagen OneStep RT-PCR kit. The libraries were constructed in a second round of multiplex PCR and then size-selected and purified. Paired-end sequencing of the libraries was performed with 100 bp reads on an Illumina HiSeq2000. Concerning the study's data processing: SOAPnuke was used to process the raw data, with reads discarded if the reads contained adapters or uncalled bases, had a mean Phred below 15, or lacked an exact constant-primer or identifier match. COPE v1.2.5 was used to merge the high-quality paired reads, and each unique nucleotide sequence was defined as a clonotype. Clonotypes were aligned to IMGT TRBV, TRBD and TRBJ reference segments using MiTCR v1.1. Analysis was restricted to V-J combinations with a frequency above 0.0001, which covered about 99% of repertoires. A TCS score was defined as the ratio of F50 (clonal expansion) to E x V (chaos), with BLOSUM62-based TCRdist applied between CDR3 peptides within each V-J. Welch's t-statistics and random forest reduced around 510 V-J features to around 14, which were used in a naive Bayes classifier (R e1071). Thyroid-blood repertoire similarity was quantified with the Morisita-Horn index. The raw public data were reprocessed by TCRdb itself: fastp quality trimming at Q25, MiXCR clonotype calling, in-frame beta chains only. Merged by CDR3 protein, the rows form single entries marked with the most common genes and DNA. The V and J calls here are based on TCRdb, not the publication. The sample contains 640,000 or so distinct CDR3 sequences, over 12% of them found a single time. 3.5% to 4.5% of the sample is taken by the ten largest.

This entry is derived from a study of T cells in Graves' hyperthyroidism and ophthalmopathy (dated by TCRdb to between 2018 and 2021). Context from the whole study: Peripheral blood samples were taken at the time of initial diagnosis, prior to any treatment. The paper reports TCR Vbeta CDR3 sequencing of more than 120 peripheral blood samples: 43 ophthalmopathy, 75 to 80 hyperthyroidism and around 17 progressor patients. A discovery cohort of about 95 patients, approximately 45 with Graves' ophthalmopathy and 57 with stable Graves' hyperthyroidism, was used to find distinguishing TCR V-J signatures. After blood sampling, hyperthyroidism patients were treated with methimazole at a starting dose of 30 mg daily, and ophthalmopathy patients were treated with high-dose intravenous methylprednisolone. Thyroid tissue and blood T-cell repertoires from six Graves' hyperthyroidism patients were also compared in the study. The 100 discovery patients were randomly split 7:3 into training and test sets. Prospective prediction of ophthalmopathy was tested in an independent validation cohort consisting of 18 hyperthyroidism patients and 15 or so patients who later progressed to ophthalmopathy. The study at large found these results: Ophthalmopathy was separated from stable hyperthyroidism by a 13 V-J signature model, with over 85% sensitivity and about 81% specificity obtained in cross-validation and 80%/75% obtained in testing. During validation, the model predicted progression to ophthalmopathy a median of about 6.5 months ahead of onset, with more than 60% sensitivity and 72% to 85% specificity. Sample size was not statistically predetermined, and blinding of investigators to group allocation was not performed. Most expanded thyroid clonotypes (frequency above 0.001) were also detected in blood, suggesting blood repertoires may reflect thyroid immune responses.

V is cut by 6 bases and J by 6 bases, and the space between the germline ends is 12 bases. From its cysteine to its phenylalanine, the CDR3 spans 12 amino acids. Only the CDR3 region is kept as DNA, spanning 36 bases read in frame from base 1. The clonotype originates from a woman in her forties with Graves' ophthalmopathy. Sequenced sample: blood. The V and J segments used are TRBV12-3 or TRBV12-4 and TRBJ2-7; the D segment cannot be called with confidence. The DNA reads as follows: TGTGCCAGCAGCTCCACTTGGGGCGAGCAGTACTTC. This gives the protein CASSSTWGEQYF.